This entry is about one T cell receptor (beta chain). Its binding antigen is unknown. Base qualities are missing; no much larger clone stands one base away. After PBMCs were isolated by density centrifugation and stained for CD3, CD4 and CD8, a FACSAria was used to sort CD4+ and CD8+ T cells. Scalp biopsies and blood samples were obtained from unaffected controls. The data originate from a study of CD8+ T cells in alopecia areata listed by TCRdb under 2018. In terms of the full investigation: In both human patients and the C3H/HeJ mouse model, the study applied high-throughput TCRbeta sequencing to look at T cell clonal expansion in alopecia areata. On the human side, TCRbeta sequencing was run on scalp tissue and on sorted CD4+ and CD8+ peripheral blood T cells from healthy controls and from alopecia areata patients with either patchy or totalis/universalis disease. Scalp clonality was compared among normal scalp (n=4), patchy alopecia areata scalp (n=8), and alopecia totalis/universalis scalp (n=8). The RNA source kit depended on sample type: the PAXgene miRNA kit for fixed scalp, the miRNeasy kit for PBMCs, and the RNeasy kit for mouse skin. TCRbeta CDR3 regions were amplified by immunoSEQ multiplex PCR using 35 Vbeta forward and 13 Jbeta reverse primers. Overall results and qualifications from the work: Shared TCR sequences between patients were less evident than in mice, which may be partly attributable to HLA diversity in the patient population. Unlike mouse skin, which is dominated by gammadelta T cells, normal human skin has resident alphabeta T cells that are also sequenced, and this complicates analysis of the scalp TCR repertoire. Compared with normal scalp, lesional scalp, particularly in alopecia totalis/universalis, had higher clonality and more expanded CD8+ clones, which suggests antigenic drive.

From cysteine to phenylalanine, the CDR3 is 12 amino acids long. Only the CDR3 portion is preserved as DNA: 36 bases, with reading frame beginning at the first base. The germline V gene provides CDR1 SGDLS and CDR2 YYNGEE. The V end loses 0 bases and the J end loses 11 bases, and a stretch of 11 bases separates them. Receptor libraries were prepared by the immunoSEQ multiplex PCR assay. RNA was extracted from all samples and reverse transcribed into cDNA as template for TCR sequencing. First-strand cDNA was synthesized with SuperScript III using a 2:1 mix of oligo-dT and random hexamers. A synthetic immune receptor repertoire was used to assess amplification bias, and residual bias was removed computationally. On the study's bioinformatics: Raw reads were preprocessed to remove errors, and CDR3 was defined according to IMGT conventions as the region from the conserved cysteine to phenylalanine. Clonality was calculated as 1 minus Shannon entropy normalized by log2 of the number of productive unique TCRs. Whether scalp clones were CD4 or CD8 was inferred by matching scalp TCRbeta sequences against CD4 and CD8 repertoires sorted from blood. In TCRdb, the immuneACCESS table is reduced to in-frame sequences with V and J assigned. These tables do not hold every clone; where another copy was compared, an unresolved V gene accounts for under half, and the others remain unexplained. V and J calls and clone size follow that table, whereas D and trimming were derived from the DNA. This sample comprises around 190,000 clones, about 56% of them detected only once. About 5.3% of the sample goes to the ten largest clones.

The TCR sequence derives from a human donor in good health. This chain joins TRBV9 to TRBJ1-1, with TRBD1 as a weak D call on 6 bases. Material for sequencing was CD8+ T cells sorted from blood. The nucleotide sequence reads TGTGCCAGCAGCGTAGTCGGGGGGCTTGCTTTCTTT. The encoded protein is CASSVVGGLAFF.